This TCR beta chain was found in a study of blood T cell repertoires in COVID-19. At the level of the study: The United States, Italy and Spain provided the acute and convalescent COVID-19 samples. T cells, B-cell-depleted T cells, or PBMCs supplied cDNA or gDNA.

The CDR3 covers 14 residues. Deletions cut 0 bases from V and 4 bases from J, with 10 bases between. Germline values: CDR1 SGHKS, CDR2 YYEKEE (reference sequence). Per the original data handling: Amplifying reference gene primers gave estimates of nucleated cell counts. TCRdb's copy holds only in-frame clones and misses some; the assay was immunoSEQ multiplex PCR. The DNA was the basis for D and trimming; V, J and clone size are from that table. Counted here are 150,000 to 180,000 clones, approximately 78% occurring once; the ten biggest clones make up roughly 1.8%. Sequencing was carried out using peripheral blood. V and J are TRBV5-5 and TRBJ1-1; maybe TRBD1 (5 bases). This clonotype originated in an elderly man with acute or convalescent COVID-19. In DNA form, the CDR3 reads TGTGCCAGCAGCTTGGAGGAGGGGATCACTGAAGCTTTCTTT. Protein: CASSLEEGITEAFF.